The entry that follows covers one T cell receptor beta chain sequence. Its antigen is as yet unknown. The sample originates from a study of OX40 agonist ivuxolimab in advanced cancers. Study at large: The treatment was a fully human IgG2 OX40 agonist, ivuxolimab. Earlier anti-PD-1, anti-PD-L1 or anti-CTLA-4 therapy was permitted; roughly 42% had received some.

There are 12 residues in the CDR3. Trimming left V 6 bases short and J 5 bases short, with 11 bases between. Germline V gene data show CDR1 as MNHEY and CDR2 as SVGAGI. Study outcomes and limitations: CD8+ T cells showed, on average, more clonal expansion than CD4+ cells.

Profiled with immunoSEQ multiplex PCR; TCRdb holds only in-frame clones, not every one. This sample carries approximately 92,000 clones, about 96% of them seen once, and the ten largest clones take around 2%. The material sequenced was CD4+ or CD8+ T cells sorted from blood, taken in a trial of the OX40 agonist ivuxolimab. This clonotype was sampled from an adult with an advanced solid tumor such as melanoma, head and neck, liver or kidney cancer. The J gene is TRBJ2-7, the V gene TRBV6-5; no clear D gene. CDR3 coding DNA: TGTGCCAGCAGCCCTACTCAGCACGAGCAGTACTTC. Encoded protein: CASSPTQHEQYF.